The 11 T cell receptor beta chains below come from one sample, sequenced in a study of blood T cell repertoires in COVID-19. Sequencing was performed with immunoSEQ multiplex PCR; in TCRdb, only in-frame clones are kept and a portion is missing. The sample shows about 320,000 clones, 80% to 90% of them seen only once. The sample taken for sequencing was peripheral blood. These receptors originate from a woman in her forties or fifties with acute or convalescent COVID-19.

About this clone: Additional DNA sequences in this sample encode the identical CDR3. This chain uses TRBV12-3 or TRBV12-4 with TRBJ1-5; the D is unclear. The CDR3 contains 12 residues. The V end lost 3 bases, the J end lost 4 bases, and 4 bases lay between the germline ends. The DNA of the CDR3 is TGTGCCAGCAGTTTCGGGAATCAGCCCCAGCATTTT. Its protein is CASSFGNQPQHF.

On this clone: The same CDR3 arises from other DNA sequences in this sample as well. This chain links TRBV2 with TRBJ2-5, with 15 nucleotides matching TRBD2. This CDR3 has 17 residues. Looked up from germline, CDR1 is SNHLY and CDR2 is FYNNEI. J was trimmed by 2 bases and V by 7 bases; bases with no gene match: 8. The CDR3 spells CASILGGLAGGQETQYF. The CDR3 DNA sequence: TGTGCCAGCATTCTCGGGGGACTAGCGGGGGGACAAGAGACCCAGTACTTC.

The gene calls are TRBV10-3 and TRBJ2-7; TRBD1 aligns across 8 bases. Germline CDR1 is ENHRY and CDR2 is SYGVKD. The junction had 3 bases not matched to a gene; V was cut back by 6 bases and J by 5 bases. The CDR3 loop spans 12 amino acids. CDR3 protein: CAISYRGDEQYF. The CDR3 DNA reads as TGTGCCATCAGCTACAGGGGGGACGAGCAGTACTTC.

This clone appeared a single time. A clone one base away is much larger, so this may be a read error. The chain carries TRBV27 and TRBJ1-1; 7 bases fit TRBD1. The CDR3 extends over 14 amino acids. Germline CDR1 is MNHEY and CDR2 is SMNVEV (reference sequence). After removal of 4 bases from V and 0 bases from J, the junction contained 2 bases not matched to a gene. Here the CDR3 DNA reads TGTGCCAGCAGTTGGACAGGAATGAACACTGAAGCTTTCTTT. Protein product: CASSWTGMNTEAFF.

The rearrangement uses TRBV14 and TRBJ1-1, with TRBD1 as a possible D gene (5 bases). V lost 0 bases and J 4 bases, leaving 15 bases between the germline ends. Germline loops: CDR1 SGHDN, CDR2 FVKESK. CDR3 length: 16 amino acids. CDR3 sequence reads: CASSQDFLGGGTEAFF. The CDR3 bases are TGTGCCAGCAGCCAAGATTTTTTGGGGGGGGGCACTGAAGCTTTCTTT.

V usage is TRBV15 and J usage is TRBJ1-2; 12 bases align to TRBD1. CDR3 length: 16 residues. Germline lookup yields CDR1 LNHNV and CDR2 YYDKDF (reference sequence). The ends lost 5 bases at V and 4 bases at J; junction bases unmatched: 8. The CDR3 loop is CATSPGTGGPSYGYTF. CDR3 nucleotide sequence: TGTGCCACCAGCCCCGGGACAGGGGGCCCGTCCTATGGCTACACCTTC.

This clone was detected a few times. The chain has TRBV12-3 or TRBV12-4 and TRBJ1-2; D unresolved. CDR3 length: 12 residues. V was pared by 5 bases and J by 8 bases, with 12 bases between. In DNA form, the CDR3 reads TGTGCCAGCAGTATCAACGGGATAGGCTACACCTTC. Encoded protein: CASSINGIGYTF.

J is TRBJ1-1 and V is TRBV19; D is uncertain. The CDR3 consists of 12 residues. V was trimmed by 6 bases and J by 6 bases, leaving 11 bases between them. The germline CDR1 and CDR2 sequences are LNHDA and SQIVND (reference sequence). The CDR3 DNA sequence: TGTGCCAGTAGCGGGGAAAGGTCTGAAGCTTTCTTT. Translating it yields CASSGERSEAFF.

V usage is TRBV23-1 and J usage is TRBJ2-7; TRBD1 is a possible D gene (5 bases). TRBV23-1 is marked as an open reading frame, function uncertain. This CDR3 is 12 amino acids long. The V end lost 5 bases, the J end lost 2 bases, and 7 bases lay between the germline ends. The CDR3 sequence: CASSYRTYEQYV. CDR3 in DNA: TGCGCCAGCAGTTACAGGACCTACGAGCAGTACGTC.

V is TRBV7-9 and J is TRBJ2-5, with D unclear. V was pared by 5 bases and J by 7 bases, with 8 bases between. The CDR3 spans 11 residues. CDR1 and CDR2 from the germline V gene are SEHNR and FQNEAQ (reference sequence). CDR3 sequence reads: CASSPAGTQYF. CDR3 in DNA: TGTGCCAGCAGCCCCGCCGGGACCCAGTACTTC.

This chain uses TRBV7-9 with TRBJ1-4; 10 bases match TRBD1. Germline-derived CDR1 and CDR2 are SEHNR and FQNEAQ (reference sequence). After removal of 5 bases from V and 5 bases from J, the junction contained 2 bases not matched to a gene. This CDR3 spans 14 amino acids. CDR3 in amino acids: CASSKDRGNEKLFF. CDR3 in DNA: TGTGCCAGCAGCAAGGACAGGGGGAATGAAAAACTGTTTTTT.